This T cell receptor beta chain was profiled in a study of blood T cell repertoires in COVID-19. Data came from immunoSEQ multiplex PCR; TCRdb stores just in-frame clones and leaves some out. The sample yields about 69,000 clones, 80% to 90% seen once. Sequencing was done on a sample of peripheral blood. The source of this sequence is a woman aged 50 to 60 with active COVID-19.

Here the CDR3 DNA reads TGTGCCAGCAGCCGCGACAGGGGGCAGGGCGAGCAGTACTTC. Translation: CASSRDRGQGEQYF. The chain recombines TRBV3-1 (or the pseudogene TRBV3-2) with TRBJ2-7, with 10 bases lining up with TRBD1. The length of the CDR3 is 14 residues. Trimming at V came to 4 bases and at J to 6 bases, leaving 6 bases not matched to a gene. Germline values: CDR1 LGHDT, CDR2 YNNKEL (reference sequence).